This record concerns one T cell receptor (beta chain) sequence. The record originates from a study of T cells in pancreatic ductal adenocarcinoma. This table comes from immunoSEQ multiplex PCR, and its TCRdb copy is limited to in-frame clones, with some not included. The sample includes around 100,000 clones, 90% to 95% seen only once; the top ten take around 2.9%. Selected pancreatic ductal adenocarcinoma patients had undergone surgery without neoadjuvant therapy. Germline V lookup: CDR1 SNHLY, CDR2 FYNNEI. The junction had 5 bases not matched to a gene; V was cut back by 7 bases and J by 1 base. CDR3 length equals 14 residues.

The gene calls are TRBV2 and TRBJ2-3, with 7 nucleotides matching TRBD1. Sample: PBMCs. This sequence originates from a human donor with pancreatic ductal adenocarcinoma. The CDR3 reads CASIRDRRTDTQYF. The DNA for the CDR3 is TGTGCCAGCATCCGGGACAGACGCACAGATACGCAGTATTTT.